The sequence of this T cell receptor (beta chain) was determined in a study of patients with pleural tuberculosis. Trimming removed 0 bases from V and 10 bases from J, with 13 bases in between. The CDR3 runs to 15 residues. Germline lookup yields CDR1 MNHNY and CDR2 SVGAGI (reference sequence). This clonotype was counted ten times or more. TCRdb itself ran the reads through MiXCR, one entry per CDR3 protein. Of roughly 27,000 distinct CDR3 sequences listed, 15% to 20% are singletons. Input material: peripheral blood. V gene TRBV6-6 combines with J gene TRBJ1-6; no clear D gene. The clonotype was recovered from a human donor with pleural tuberculosis. The DNA for the CDR3 is TGTGCCAGCAGTTACTCTAAGGGCTCGAGGTCACCCCTCCACTTT. Residues: CASSYSKGSRSPLHF.